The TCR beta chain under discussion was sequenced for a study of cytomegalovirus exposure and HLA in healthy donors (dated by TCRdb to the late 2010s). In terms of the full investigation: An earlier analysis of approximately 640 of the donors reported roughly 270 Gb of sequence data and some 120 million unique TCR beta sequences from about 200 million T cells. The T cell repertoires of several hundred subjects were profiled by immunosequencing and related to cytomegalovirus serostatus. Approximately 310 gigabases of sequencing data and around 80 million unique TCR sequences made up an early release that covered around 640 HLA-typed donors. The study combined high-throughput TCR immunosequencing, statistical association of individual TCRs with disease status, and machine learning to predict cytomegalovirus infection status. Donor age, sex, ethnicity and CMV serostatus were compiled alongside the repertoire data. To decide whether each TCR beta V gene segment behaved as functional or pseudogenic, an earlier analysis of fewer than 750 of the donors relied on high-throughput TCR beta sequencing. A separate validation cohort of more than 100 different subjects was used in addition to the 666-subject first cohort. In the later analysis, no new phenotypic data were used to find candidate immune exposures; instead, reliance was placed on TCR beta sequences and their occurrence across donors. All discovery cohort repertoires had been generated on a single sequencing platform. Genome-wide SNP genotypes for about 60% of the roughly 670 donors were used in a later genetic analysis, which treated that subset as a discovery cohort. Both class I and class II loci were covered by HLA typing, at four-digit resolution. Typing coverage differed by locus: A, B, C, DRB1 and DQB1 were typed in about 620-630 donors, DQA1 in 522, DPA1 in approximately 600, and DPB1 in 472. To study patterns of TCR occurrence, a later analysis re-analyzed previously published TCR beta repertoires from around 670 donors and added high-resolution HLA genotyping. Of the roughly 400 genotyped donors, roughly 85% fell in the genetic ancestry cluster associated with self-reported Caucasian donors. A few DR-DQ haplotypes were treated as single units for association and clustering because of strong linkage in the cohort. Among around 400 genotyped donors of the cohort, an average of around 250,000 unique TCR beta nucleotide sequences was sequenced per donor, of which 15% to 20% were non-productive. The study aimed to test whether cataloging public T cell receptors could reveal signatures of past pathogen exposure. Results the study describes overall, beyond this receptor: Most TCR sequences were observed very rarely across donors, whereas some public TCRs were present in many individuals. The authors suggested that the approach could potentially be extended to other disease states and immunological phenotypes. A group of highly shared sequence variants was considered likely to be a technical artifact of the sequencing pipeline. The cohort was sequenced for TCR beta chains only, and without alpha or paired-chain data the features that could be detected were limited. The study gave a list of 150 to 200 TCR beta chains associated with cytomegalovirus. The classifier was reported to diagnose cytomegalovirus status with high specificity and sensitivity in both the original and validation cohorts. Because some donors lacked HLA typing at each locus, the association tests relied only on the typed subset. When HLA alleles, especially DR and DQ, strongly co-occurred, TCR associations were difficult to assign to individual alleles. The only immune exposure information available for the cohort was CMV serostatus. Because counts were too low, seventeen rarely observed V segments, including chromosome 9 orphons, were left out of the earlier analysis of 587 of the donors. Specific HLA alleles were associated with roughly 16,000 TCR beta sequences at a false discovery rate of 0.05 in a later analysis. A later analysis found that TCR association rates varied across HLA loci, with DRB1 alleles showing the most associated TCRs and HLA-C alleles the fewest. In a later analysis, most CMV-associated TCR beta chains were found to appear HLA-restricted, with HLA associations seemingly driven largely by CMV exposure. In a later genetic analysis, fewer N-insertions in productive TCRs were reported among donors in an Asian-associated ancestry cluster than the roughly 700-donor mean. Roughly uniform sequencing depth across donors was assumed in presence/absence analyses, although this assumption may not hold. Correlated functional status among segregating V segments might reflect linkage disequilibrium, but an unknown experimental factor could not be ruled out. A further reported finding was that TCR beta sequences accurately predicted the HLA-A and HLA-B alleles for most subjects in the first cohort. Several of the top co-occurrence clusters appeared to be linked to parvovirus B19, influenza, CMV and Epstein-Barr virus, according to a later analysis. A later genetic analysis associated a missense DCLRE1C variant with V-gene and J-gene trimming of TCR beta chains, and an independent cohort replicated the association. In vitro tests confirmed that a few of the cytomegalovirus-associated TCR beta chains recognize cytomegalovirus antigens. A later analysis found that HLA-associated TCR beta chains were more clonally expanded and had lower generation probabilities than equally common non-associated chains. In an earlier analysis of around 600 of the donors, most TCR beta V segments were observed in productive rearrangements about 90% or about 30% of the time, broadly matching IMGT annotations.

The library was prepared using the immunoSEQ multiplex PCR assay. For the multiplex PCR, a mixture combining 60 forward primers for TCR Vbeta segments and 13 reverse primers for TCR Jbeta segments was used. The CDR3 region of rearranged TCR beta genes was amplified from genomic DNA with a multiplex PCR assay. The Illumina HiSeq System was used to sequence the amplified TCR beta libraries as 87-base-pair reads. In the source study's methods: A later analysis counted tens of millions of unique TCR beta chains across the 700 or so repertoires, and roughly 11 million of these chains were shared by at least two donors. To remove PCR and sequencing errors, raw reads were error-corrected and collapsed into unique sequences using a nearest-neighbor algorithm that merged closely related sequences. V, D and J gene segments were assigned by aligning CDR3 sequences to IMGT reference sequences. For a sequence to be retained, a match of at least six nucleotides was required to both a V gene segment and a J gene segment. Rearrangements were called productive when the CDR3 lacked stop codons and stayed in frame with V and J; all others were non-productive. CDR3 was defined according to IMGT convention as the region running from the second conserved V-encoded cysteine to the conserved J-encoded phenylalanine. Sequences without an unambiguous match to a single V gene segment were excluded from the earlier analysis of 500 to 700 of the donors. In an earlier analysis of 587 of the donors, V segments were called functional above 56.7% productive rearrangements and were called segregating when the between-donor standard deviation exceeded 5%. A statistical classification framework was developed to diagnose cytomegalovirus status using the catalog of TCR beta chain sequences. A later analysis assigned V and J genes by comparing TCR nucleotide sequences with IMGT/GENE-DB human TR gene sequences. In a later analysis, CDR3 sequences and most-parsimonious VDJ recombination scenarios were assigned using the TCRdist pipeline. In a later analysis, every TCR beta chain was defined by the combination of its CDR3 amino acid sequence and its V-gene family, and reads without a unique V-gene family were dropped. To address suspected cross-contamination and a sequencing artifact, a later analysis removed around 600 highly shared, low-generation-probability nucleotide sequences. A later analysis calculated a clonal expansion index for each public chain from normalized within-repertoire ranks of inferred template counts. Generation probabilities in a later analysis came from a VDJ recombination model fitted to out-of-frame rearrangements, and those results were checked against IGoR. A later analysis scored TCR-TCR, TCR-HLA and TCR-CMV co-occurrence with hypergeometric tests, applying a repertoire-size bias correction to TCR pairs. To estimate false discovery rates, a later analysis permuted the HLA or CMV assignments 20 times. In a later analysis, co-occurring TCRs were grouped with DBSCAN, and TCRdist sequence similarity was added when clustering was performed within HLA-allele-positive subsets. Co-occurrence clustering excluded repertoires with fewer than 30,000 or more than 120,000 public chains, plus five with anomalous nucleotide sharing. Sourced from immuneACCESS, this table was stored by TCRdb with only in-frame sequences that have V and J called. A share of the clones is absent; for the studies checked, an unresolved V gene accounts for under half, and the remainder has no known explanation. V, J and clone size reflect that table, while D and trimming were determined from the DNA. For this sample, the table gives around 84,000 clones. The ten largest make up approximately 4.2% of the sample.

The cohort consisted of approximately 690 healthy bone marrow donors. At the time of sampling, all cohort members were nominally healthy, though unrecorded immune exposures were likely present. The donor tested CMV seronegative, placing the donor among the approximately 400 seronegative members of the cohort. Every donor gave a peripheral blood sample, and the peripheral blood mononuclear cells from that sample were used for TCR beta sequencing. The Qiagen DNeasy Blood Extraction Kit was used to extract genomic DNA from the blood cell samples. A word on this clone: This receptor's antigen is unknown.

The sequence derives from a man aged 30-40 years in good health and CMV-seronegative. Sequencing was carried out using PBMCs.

The nucleotide sequence reads TGCGCCAGCAGCCGATGGGAGGGCCTGGGGGAGCAGTACTTC. Its protein reads: CASSRWEGLGEQYF. The chain joins TRBV4-1 to TRBJ2-7; TRBD2 fits 7 bases in the junction. V is pruned by 4 bases and J by 7 bases, leaving 10 bases of the junction without a gene match. The CDR3 contains 14 residues, cysteine and phenylalanine counted. Only the CDR3 part of the read is kept: 42 bases, read in frame from the first base. CDR1 and CDR2 are read off the germline V gene as MGHRA and YSYEKL.